This T cell receptor beta chain came from a study of cytomegalovirus exposure and HLA in healthy donors. Points from the study as a whole: Presence/absence results assume similar sequencing depth per donor, which may not hold.

Primers for the PCR totalled 60 Vbeta and 13 Jbeta. Profiling relied on immunoSEQ multiplex PCR, and the TCRdb table lists in-frame clones only, not all of them. The table shows about 130,000 clones, with more than 60% occurring only once. The CDR3 length is 15 residues. CDR1 is SNHLY and CDR2 is FYNNEI in the germline V gene. The J segment lost 5 bases and the V segment lost 6 bases, leaving 10 bases of the junction unmatched. Comments on this clone: Its antigen is not identified.

The sequenced sample was PBMCs. This clonotype was sampled from a woman aged 40 to 49 in good health and CMV-seropositive. This rearrangement joins TRBV2 to TRBJ2-1; 7 nucleotides match TRBD1. The CDR3 loop reads CASREQGFQNNEQFF. The CDR3 DNA reads TGTGCCAGCAGGGAACAGGGGTTTCAGAACAATGAGCAGTTCTTC.